This TCR beta chain was identified during a study of CD8+CD57+ T cells in acquired aplastic anemia. For the study at large: Sorted CD4+ and CD8+ cells yielded DNA averaging around 3.2 ug. Healthy donor CD4+ cell samples had a mean of approximately 10 million reads.

The template used for profiling TCR beta VDJ and CDR3 was genomic DNA. TCRdb reprocessed the reads via MiXCR and lists one record per CDR3 protein. This sample has about 81,000 distinct CDR3 sequences; approximately 45% occur once, and the top ten carry about 66%. General study findings and limits: Patients and controls were found to share about 31 CD8+ CDR3 sequences. Patients and controls were not found to differ significantly in CD8+ Simpson's diversity.

In regard to this clonotype: Its antigen is still unknown.

Source material: sorted CD4+, CD8+, or CD8+CD57+ T cells (not recorded which) from PBMCs. The receptor comes from a human donor in good health, serving as a control.

The CDR3 loop reads CAIRTEPNSPLHF. Here the CDR3 DNA reads TGTGCCATCAGGACAGAGCCTAATTCACCCCTCCACTTT. The J gene is TRBJ1-6, the V gene TRBV10-3, with D possibly TRBD1 on 5 matching bases. The germline CDR1 and CDR2 sequences are ENHRY and SYGVKD. This CDR3 is built from 13 residues. Trimming left V 6 bases short and J 6 bases short, with 9 bases between.